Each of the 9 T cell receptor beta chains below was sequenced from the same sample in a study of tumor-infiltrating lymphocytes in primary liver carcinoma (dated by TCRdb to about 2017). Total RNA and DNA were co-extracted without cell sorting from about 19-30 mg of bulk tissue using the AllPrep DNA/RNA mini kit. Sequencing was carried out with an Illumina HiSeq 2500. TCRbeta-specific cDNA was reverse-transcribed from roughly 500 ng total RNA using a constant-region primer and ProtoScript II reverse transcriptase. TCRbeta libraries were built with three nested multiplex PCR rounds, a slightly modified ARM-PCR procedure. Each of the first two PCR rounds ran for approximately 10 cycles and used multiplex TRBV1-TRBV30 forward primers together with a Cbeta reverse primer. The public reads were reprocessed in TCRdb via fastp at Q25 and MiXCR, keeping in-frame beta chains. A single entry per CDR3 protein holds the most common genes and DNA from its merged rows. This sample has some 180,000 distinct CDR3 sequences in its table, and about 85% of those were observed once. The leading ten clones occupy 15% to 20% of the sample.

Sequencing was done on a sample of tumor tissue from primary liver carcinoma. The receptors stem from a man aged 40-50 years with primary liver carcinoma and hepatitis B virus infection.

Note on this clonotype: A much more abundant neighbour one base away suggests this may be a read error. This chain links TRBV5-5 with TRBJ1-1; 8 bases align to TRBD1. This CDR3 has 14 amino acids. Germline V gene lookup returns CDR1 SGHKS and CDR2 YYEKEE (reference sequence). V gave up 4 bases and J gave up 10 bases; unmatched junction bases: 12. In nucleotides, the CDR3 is TGTGCCAGCAGCCCCTGGACAGGGACTTCCTTAGCTTTCTTT. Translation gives CASSPWTGTSLAFF. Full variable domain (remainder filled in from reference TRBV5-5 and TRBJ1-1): DAGVTQSPTHLIKTRGQQVTLRCSPISGHKSVSWYQQVLGQGPQFIFQYYEKEERGRGNFPDRFSARQFPNYSSELNVNALLLGDSALYLCASSPWTGTSLAFFGQGTRLTVV.

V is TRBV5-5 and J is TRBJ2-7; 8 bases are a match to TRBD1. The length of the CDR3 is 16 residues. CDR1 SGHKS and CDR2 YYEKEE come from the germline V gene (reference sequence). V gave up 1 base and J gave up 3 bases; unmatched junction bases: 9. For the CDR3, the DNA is TGTGCCAGCAGCTTGTCTTGGCCAGGGGGCAACTACGAGCAGTACTTC. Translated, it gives CASSLSWPGGNYEQYF.

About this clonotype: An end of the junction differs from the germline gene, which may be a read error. DNA of the CDR3: TGTGCCACCAGTTACCGGCCTAGCAATCAGCCCCAGCATTTT. Its protein is CATSYRPSNQPQHF. The V call is TRBV6-2 or TRBV6-3, the J call TRBJ1-5, with D hard to call. This CDR3 comprises 14 residues. Germline assignment: CDR1 MNHEY and CDR2 SVGEGT.

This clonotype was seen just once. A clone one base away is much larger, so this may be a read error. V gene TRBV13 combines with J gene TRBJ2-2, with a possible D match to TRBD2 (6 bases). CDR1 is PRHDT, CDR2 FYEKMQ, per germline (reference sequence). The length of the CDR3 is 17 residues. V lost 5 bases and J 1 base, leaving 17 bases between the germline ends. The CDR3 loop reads CASSTAYGGMNTGELFF. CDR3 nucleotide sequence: TGTGCCAGCAGCACGGCCTATGGGGGGATGAACACCGGGGAGCTGTTTTTT.

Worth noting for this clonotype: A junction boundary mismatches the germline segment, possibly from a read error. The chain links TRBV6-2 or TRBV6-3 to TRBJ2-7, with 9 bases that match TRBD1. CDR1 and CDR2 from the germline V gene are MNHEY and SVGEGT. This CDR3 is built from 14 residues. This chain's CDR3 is CACSHRDRAHEQYF. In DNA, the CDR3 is TGTGCCTGCAGCCACCGGGACAGGGCCCATGAGCAGTACTTC.

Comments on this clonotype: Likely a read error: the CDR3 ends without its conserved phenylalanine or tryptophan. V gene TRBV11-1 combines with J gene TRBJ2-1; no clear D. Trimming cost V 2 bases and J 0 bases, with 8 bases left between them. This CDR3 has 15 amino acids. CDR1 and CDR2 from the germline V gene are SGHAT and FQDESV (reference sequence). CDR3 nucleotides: TGTGCCAGCAGCTTACACCAAAGCTCCTACAATGAGCAGTTCTAC. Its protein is CASSLHQSSYNEQFY.

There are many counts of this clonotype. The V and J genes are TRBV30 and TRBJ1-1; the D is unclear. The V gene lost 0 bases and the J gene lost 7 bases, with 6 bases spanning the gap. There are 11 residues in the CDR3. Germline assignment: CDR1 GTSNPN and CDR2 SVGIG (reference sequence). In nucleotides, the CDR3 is TGTGCCTGGAGTGTTGGGTTTGAAGCTTTCTTT. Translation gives CAWSVGFEAFF.

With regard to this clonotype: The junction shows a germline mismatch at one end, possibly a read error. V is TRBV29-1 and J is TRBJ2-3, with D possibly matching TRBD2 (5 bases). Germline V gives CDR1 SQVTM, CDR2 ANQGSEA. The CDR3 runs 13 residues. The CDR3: CGVRTGYGDTQYF. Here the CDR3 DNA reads TGCGGCGTCCGGACGGGGTACGGAGATACGCAGTATTTT.

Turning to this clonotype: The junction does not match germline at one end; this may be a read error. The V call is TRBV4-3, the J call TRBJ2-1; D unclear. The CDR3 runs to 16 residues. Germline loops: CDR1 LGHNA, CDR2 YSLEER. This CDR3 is CASSQDSYSEYNEQFF. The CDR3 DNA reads TGCGCTAGCAGCCAAGATTCCTACTCAGAATACAATGAGCAGTTTTTC.